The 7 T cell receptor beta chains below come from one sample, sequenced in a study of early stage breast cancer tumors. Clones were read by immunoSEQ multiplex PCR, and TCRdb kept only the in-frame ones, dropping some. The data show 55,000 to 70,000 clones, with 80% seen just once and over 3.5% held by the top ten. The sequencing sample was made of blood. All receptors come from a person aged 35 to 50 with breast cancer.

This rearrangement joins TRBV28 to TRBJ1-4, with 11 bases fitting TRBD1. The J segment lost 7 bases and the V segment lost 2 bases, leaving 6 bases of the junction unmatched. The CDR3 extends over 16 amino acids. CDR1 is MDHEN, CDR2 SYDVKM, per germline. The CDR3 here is CASSLISGTGGEKLFF. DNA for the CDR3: TGTGCCAGCAGTTTAATATCCGGGACAGGGGGTGAAAAACTGTTTTTT.

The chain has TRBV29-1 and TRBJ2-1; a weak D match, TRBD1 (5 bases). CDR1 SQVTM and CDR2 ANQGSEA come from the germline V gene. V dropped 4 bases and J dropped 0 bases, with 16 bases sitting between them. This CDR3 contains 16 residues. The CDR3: CSVGGPGRGSYNEQFF. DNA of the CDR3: TGCAGCGTTGGGGGCCCTGGTAGGGGCTCCTACAATGAGCAGTTCTTC.

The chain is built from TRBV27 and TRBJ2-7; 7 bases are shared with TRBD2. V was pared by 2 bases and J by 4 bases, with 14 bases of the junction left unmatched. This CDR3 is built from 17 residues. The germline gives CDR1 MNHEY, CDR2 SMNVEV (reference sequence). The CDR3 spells CASSLHWRASGLYEQYF. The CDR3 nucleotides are TGTGCCAGCAGTTTACACTGGAGGGCTAGCGGACTATACGAGCAGTACTTC.

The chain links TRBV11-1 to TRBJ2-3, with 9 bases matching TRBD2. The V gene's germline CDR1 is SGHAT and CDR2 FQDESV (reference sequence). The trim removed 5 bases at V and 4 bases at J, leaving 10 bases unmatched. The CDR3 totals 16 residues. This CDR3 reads CASSPRASGMADTQYF. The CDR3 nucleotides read TGTGCCAGCAGCCCCAGGGCTAGCGGGATGGCAGATACGCAGTATTTT. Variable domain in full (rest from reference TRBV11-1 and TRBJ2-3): EAEVAQSPRYKITEKSQAVAFWCDPISGHATLYWYRQILGQGPELLVQFQDESVVDDSQLPKDRFSAERLKGVDSTLKIQPAELGDSAMYLCASSPRASGMADTQYFGPGTRLTVL.

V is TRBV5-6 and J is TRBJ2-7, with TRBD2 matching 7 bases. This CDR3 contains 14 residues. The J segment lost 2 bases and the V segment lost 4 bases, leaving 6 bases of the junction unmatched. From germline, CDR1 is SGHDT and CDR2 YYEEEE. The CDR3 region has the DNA TGTGCCAGCAGCGGGAGGGGCCGAACCTACGAGCAGTACTTC. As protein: CASSGRGRTYEQYF.

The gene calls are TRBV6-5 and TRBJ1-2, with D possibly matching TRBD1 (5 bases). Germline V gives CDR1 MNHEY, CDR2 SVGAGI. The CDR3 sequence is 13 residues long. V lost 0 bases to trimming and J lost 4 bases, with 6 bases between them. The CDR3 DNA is TGTGCCAGCAGTTACTCGGGGGGCTATGGCTACACCTTC. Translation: CASSYSGGYGYTF.

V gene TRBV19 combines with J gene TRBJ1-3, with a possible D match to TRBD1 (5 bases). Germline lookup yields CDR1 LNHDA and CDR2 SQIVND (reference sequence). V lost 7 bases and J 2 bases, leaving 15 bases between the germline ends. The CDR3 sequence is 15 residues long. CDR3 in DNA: TGTGCCAGTACCCTGGGTATGGGGGCTGGAAACACCATATATTTT. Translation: CASTLGMGAGNTIYF.